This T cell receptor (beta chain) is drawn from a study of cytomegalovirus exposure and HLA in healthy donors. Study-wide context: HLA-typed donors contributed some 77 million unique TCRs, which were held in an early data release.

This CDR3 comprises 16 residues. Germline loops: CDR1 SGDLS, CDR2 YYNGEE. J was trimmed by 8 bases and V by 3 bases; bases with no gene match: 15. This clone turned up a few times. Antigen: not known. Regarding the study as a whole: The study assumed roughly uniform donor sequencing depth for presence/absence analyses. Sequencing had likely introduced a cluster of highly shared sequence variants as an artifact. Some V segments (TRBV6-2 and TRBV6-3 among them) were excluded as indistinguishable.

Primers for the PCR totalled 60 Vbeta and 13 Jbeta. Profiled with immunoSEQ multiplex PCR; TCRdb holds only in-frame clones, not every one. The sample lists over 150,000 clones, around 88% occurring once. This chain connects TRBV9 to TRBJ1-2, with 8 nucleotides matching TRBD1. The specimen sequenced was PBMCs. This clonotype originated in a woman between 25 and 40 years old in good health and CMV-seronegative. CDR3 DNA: TGTGCCAGCAGCGAAACCGGGACAGGAGGGGCACGGGGCTACACCTTC. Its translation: CASSETGTGGARGYTF.